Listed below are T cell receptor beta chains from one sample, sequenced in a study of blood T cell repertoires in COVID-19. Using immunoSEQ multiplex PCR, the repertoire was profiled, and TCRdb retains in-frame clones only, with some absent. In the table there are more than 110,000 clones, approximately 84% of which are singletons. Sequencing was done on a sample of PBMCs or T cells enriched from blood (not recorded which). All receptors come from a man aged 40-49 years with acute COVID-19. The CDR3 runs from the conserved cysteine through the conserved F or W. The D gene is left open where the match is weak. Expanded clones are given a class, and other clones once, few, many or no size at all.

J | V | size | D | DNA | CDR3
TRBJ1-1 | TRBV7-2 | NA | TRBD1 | TGTGCCAGCAGCTCGGGGGCAGGGGGCGAAACTGAAGCTTTCTTT | CASSSGAGGETEAFF
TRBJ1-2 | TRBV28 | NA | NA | TGTGCCAGCAGTTTGATCAGGGGAAACTATGGCTACACCTTC | CASSLIRGNYGYTF
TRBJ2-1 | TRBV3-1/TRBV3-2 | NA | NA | TGTGCCAGCAGCCAAGGAGGGTGGGGTGAGCAGTTCTTC | CASSQGGWGEQFF
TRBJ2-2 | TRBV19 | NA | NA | TGTGCCAGTAGGGTTAGCGTGAACACCGGGGAGCTGTTTTTT | CASRVSVNTGELFF
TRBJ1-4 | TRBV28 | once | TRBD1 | TGTGCCAGCAGCCGACTGGACAGGGGCGGCGAAAAACTGTTTTTT | CASSRLDRGGEKLFF
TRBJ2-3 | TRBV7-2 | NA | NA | TGTGCCAGCAGCTTACGACAGGCGGGAGATACGCAGTATTTT | CASSLRQAGDTQYF
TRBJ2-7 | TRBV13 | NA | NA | TGTGCCAGCAGCTTGCGGCGGGGGCTCCCGGGCGAGCAGTACTTC | CASSLRRGLPGEQYF
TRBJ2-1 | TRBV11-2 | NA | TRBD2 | TGTGCCAGCAGCTTAGGGCTAGCGGGGAACGAGCAGTTCTTC | CASSLGLAGNEQFF
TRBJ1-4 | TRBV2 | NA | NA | TGTGCCAGCCAGGGGCGCCAGGAAAAACTGTTTTTT | CASQGRQEKLFF
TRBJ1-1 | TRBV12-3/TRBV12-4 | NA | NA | TGTGCCAGCAGTTTCTCTCGTTACACTGAAGCTTTCTTT | CASSFSRYTEAFF
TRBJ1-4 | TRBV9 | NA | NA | TGTGCCAGCAGCGTACTCCCGACAGGACCCCAGGAAAAACTGTTTTTT | CASSVLPTGPQEKLFF
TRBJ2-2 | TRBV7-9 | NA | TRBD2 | TGTGCCAGCAGCACCCTCCCTAGCGGGAGGACGAACACCGGGGAGCTGTTTTTT | CASSTLPSGRTNTGELFF
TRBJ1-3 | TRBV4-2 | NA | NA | TGTGCCAGCAGCCAAGATTGGGCTGCCGGCCACTCTGGAAACACCATATATTTT | CASSQDWAAGHSGNTIYF
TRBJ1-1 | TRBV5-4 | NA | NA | TGTGCCAGCAGCGCGAATCCGGGGGATGAAGCTTTCTTT | CASSANPGDEAFF
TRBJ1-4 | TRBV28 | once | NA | TGTGTTGTCCAGGCCCATAATGAAAAACTGTTTTTT | CVVQAHNEKLFF
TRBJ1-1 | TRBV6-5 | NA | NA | TGTGCCAGCAGTTACCAGAACACTGAAGCTTTCTTT | CASSYQNTEAFF
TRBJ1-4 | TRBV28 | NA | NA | TGTGCCAGCACCCACCGAAGGGGAACTAATGAAAAACTGTTTTTT | CASTHRRGTNEKLFF
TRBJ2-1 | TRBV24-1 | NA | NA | TGTGCCACCAGCCCCCGGGGGATCGACAATGAGCAGTTCTTC | CATSPRGIDNEQFF
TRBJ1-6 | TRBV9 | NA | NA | TGTGCCAGCAGCGGGGGACAATCAGCTCCACCCCTCCACTTT | CASSGGQSAPPLHF
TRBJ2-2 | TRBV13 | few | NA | TGTGCCAGCAGCTCTCGACAGCACACCGGGGAGCTGTTTTTT | CASSSRQHTGELFF
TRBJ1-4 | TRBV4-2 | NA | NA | TGTGCCAGCAGCCACCCTGTGGAGGGTAGTTTTGAAAAACTGTTTTTT | CASSHPVEGSFEKLFF
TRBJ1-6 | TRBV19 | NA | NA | TGTGCCAGTAAAGATCAGGGATTTGGTAATTCACCCCTCCACTTT | CASKDQGFGNSPLHF
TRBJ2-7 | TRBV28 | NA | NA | TGTGCCAGCAGTTTACGGGGATACGAGCAGTACTTC | CASSLRGYEQYF